A single sample gave rise to the 16 T cell receptor beta chains below, sequenced in a study of T-cell reconstitution after alpha-beta-depleted transplantation in children. During its preparation, the TCRbeta library received unique molecular identifiers. Each CDR3 protein is one row after TCRdb ran MiXCR on the PCR reads. The sample holds 450,000 to 700,000 distinct CDR3 sequences, around 27% seen once. Sequencing was performed on PBMCs, taken before TCRalphabeta/CD19-depleted stem cell transplant. The receptors shown here come from a boy younger than two with Wiskott-Aldrich syndrome, due to receive a stem cell transplant.

The chain carries TRBV12-3 or TRBV12-4 and TRBJ2-7; TRBD1 might be the D (5 bases). The CDR3 totals 14 residues. Deletions cut 4 bases from V and 4 bases from J, with 14 bases between. The CDR3 DNA is TGTGCCAGCAGTTCGAACAGGAGAGCATACGAGCAGTACTTC. Translation: CASSSNRRAYEQYF.

The genes are TRBV6-6 and TRBJ1-2; no firm D call. Trimming shortened V by 3 bases and J by 6 bases, and 11 bases separated the two germline ends. CDR1 is MNHNY, CDR2 SVGAGI, per germline (reference sequence). The CDR3 length is 13 residues. CDR3 protein: CASSYGLRDGYTF. The CDR3 nucleotides read TGTGCCAGCAGTTATGGGTTGAGGGATGGCTACACCTTC.

This clonotype was seen more than once but under ten times. J is TRBJ1-1 and V is TRBV19; D not resolved. Per germline, CDR1 LNHDA and CDR2 SQIVND (reference sequence). V shed 3 bases and J shed 0 bases, with 5 bases lying between them. The CDR3 loop spans 13 amino acids. The CDR3 loop reads CASSILMNTEAFF. In DNA, the CDR3 is TGTGCCAGTAGTATCCTCATGAACACTGAAGCTTTCTTT.

This sequence joins TRBV5-1 and TRBJ2-3, with TRBD2 identical over 9 bases. The CDR3 loop spans 16 amino acids. Germline V CDR1 and CDR2: SGHRS, YFSETQ. V lost 2 bases to trimming and J lost 6 bases; unmatched junction nucleotides: 10. The chain's CDR3 is CASSFGNSGSTDTQYF. CDR3 coding DNA: TGCGCCAGCAGCTTCGGCAATAGCGGGAGTACCGATACGCAGTATTTT. Variable domain in full (rest from reference TRBV5-1 and TRBJ2-3): KAGVTQTPRYLIKTRGQQVTLSCSPISGHRSVSWYQQTPGQGLQFLFEYFSETQRNKGNFPGRFSGRQFSNSRSEMNVSTLELGDSALYLCASSFGNSGSTDTQYFGPGTRLTVL.

The chain combines TRBV15 with TRBJ2-7; 10 nucleotides match TRBD2. With 0 bases clipped from V and 7 bases from J, the junction kept 6 bases outside the gene matches. From germline, CDR1 is LNHNV and CDR2 YYDKDF (reference sequence). The CDR3 length is 15 residues. DNA of the CDR3: TGTGCCACCAGCAGAGATCTAGCGGGAGCGGGGGAGCAGTACTTC. Translating it yields CATSRDLAGAGEQYF.

This chain connects TRBV5-1 to TRBJ2-7; 10 bases map to TRBD2. The germline CDR1 and CDR2 sequences are SGHRS and YFSETQ. The CDR3 spans 18 residues. Losses at the gene ends were 0 bases for V and 5 bases for J; bases not matched to a gene: 14. The CDR3 nucleotides read TGCGCCAGCAGCTTGGGACGGATATCATTAGCGGGAGGCCACGAGCAGTACTTC. Protein sequence: CASSLGRISLAGGHEQYF.

J is TRBJ1-6 and V is TRBV5-1, with D unclear. V was pared by 2 bases and J by 5 bases, with 26 bases between. The CDR3 loop spans 20 amino acids. Germline lookup yields CDR1 SGHRS and CDR2 YFSETQ. The CDR3 bases are TGCGCCAGCAGCTTTCGGGTTCGCATGGAAGGTGATACGGATAATTCACCCCTCCACTTT. Its protein is CASSFRVRMEGDTDNSPLHF.

The table lists this clonotype with a few counts. The V call is TRBV27, the J call TRBJ2-7; the D is unclear. Germline CDR1 and CDR2: MNHEY and SMNVEV (reference sequence). V gave up 5 bases and J gave up 5 bases, with 13 bases separating them. The CDR3 has 13 amino acids. The CDR3 region is CASSALIENEQYF. CDR3 coding DNA: TGTGCCAGCAGTGCCCTAATAGAGAACGAGCAGTACTTC.

The genes are TRBV12-3 or TRBV12-4 and TRBJ1-6; D ambiguous. The ends were cut back, 5 bases at V and 4 bases at J, with 6 bases in the middle. CDR3 size: 13 residues. The CDR3, as DNA: TGTGCCAGCAGTCCAGCTTATAATTCACCCCTCCACTTT. Protein: CASSPAYNSPLHF.

The rearrangement links TRBV12-3 or TRBV12-4 to TRBJ1-2, with TRBD1 matching 8 bases. The CDR3 loop spans 14 amino acids. V trimming: 8 bases; J trimming: 4 bases; junction bases outside the gene matches: 9. The CDR3 is CASASQGAGYGYTF. CDR3 coding DNA: TGTGCCAGCGCCTCTCAGGGGGCCGGCTATGGCTACACCTTC.

To note about this clonotype: A junction end diverges from the germline sequence, so it may reflect a read error. The chain combines TRBV7-2 with TRBJ2-2; 11 bases match TRBD2. From germline, CDR1 is SGHTA and CDR2 FQGNSA. This CDR3 has 15 amino acids. This CDR3 is CASSLTSGNTGALFF. CDR3 coding DNA: TGTGCCAGCAGCTTGACTAGCGGGAACACCGGGGCGCTGTTTTTT.

V gene TRBV20-1 combines with J gene TRBJ2-7; 9 nucleotides line up with TRBD2. The V gene's germline CDR1 is DFQATT and CDR2 SNEGSKA (reference sequence). The V and J ends lost 7 bases and 7 bases, in that order; junction bases with no gene match: 14. The CDR3 covers 14 residues. The CDR3 spells CSVRILREGGEQYF. The CDR3, as DNA: TGCAGTGTACGAATTCTGCGGGAGGGGGGAGAGCAGTACTTC.

The rearrangement uses TRBV12-3 or TRBV12-4 and TRBJ2-7, with D possibly being TRBD2 (7 bases). The CDR3 contains 14 residues. V was pared by 3 bases and J by 7 bases, with 16 bases between. The DNA of the CDR3 is TGTGCCAGCAGTTTGAGCGGGACAATGGGGGAGCAGTACTTC. Translating gives CASSLSGTMGEQYF.

This chain connects TRBV4-2 to TRBJ2-1, with TRBD1 matching over 8 bases. Trimming cost V 4 bases and J 7 bases; bases outside gene matches: 6. CDR1 and CDR2 (germline): LGHNA, YNFKEQ. The CDR3 has 14 amino acids. The CDR3 is CASSRRTGRNEQFF. DNA of the CDR3: TGTGCCAGCAGCCGACGGACAGGGAGGAATGAGCAGTTCTTC.

This clonotype showed up many times. This chain connects TRBV28 to TRBJ2-7; D perhaps matches TRBD1 (5 bases). CDR1 MDHEN and CDR2 SYDVKM come from the germline V gene. The CDR3 contains 13 residues. Deletions cut 3 bases from V and 7 bases from J, with 13 bases between. For the CDR3, the DNA is TGTGCCAGCAGTTTGTCAGGGTCCGGGGAGCAGTACTTC. It yields the protein CASSLSGSGEQYF.

This clonotype turned up a few times. This chain uses TRBV7-9 with TRBJ2-1, with 12 bases matching TRBD2. Trimming cost V 6 bases and J 9 bases; bases outside gene matches: 12. The CDR3 has 16 amino acids. CDR1 SEHNR and CDR2 FQNEAQ come from the germline V gene (reference sequence). The CDR3 sequence is CASSSPGLAGGSEQFF. The CDR3 coding sequence is TGTGCCAGCAGTTCCCCGGGGCTAGCGGGAGGGAGTGAGCAGTTCTTC.